Listed here is a single T cell receptor beta chain. Its antigen is still unknown. This table comes from immunoSEQ multiplex PCR, and its TCRdb copy is limited to in-frame clones, with some not included. The table lists 110,000 or so clones, 70% to 90% of them singletons. CDR3 length: 16 residues. Germline CDR1 is LNHNV and CDR2 is YYDKDF (reference sequence). V shed 5 bases, J shed 4 bases, and the junction held 7 bases outside the gene matches. The study pooled second doses at about 4 or about 12 weeks. The data derive from a study of T cell responses to AZD1222 COVID-19 vaccine. General study results and limits: The donor group comprised mostly white British people and more females; the analysis possibly underestimated clonal diversity. Repertoires in all cases were sampled only once the peak T cell response had passed.

The receptor was derived from an adult who received the AZD1222 COVID-19 vaccine. This material consisted of peripheral blood, taken 28 days after the second AZD1222 dose. The J gene is TRBJ2-2, the V gene TRBV15, with 10 bases that match TRBD1. DNA for the CDR3: TGTGCCACCAGCGGTACCGGGACAGGGGTCACCGGGGAGCTGTTTTTT. It codes for CATSGTGTGVTGELFF.